This T cell receptor beta chain was documented in a study of cytomegalovirus exposure and HLA in healthy donors. Study-wide background: An analysis done earlier identified 117 million unique TCR beta sequences from around 180 million T cells. Study-level points and caveats: In a later analysis, an Asian-associated ancestry cluster reportedly showed fewer N-insertions than the 666-donor mean. As a later analysis showed, a missense DCLRE1C variant was linked to trimming of TCR beta V- and J-genes.

As concerns this clone: Its specificity is not known.

This PCR relied on a set of 60 Vbeta primers and 13 Jbeta primers. The method was immunoSEQ multiplex PCR; TCRdb's version includes in-frame clones alone and lacks a portion of them. The repertoire includes about 190,000 clones, approximately 84% of them detected once, and approximately 3.9% sits in the top ten. Germline CDR1 LNHDA, CDR2 SQIVND (reference sequence). The ends were cut back, 5 bases at V and 4 bases at J, with 9 bases in the middle. CDR3 length equals 13 residues. The sequenced sample was PBMCs. V and J are TRBV19 and TRBJ1-5; weak D call: TRBD1 (5 bases). The receptor comes from a man between 50 and 59 years old in good health and CMV-seronegative. As DNA, the CDR3 is TGTGCCAGTAGTCCTGACAGTAATCAGCCCCAGCATTTT. Translation: CASSPDSNQPQHF.